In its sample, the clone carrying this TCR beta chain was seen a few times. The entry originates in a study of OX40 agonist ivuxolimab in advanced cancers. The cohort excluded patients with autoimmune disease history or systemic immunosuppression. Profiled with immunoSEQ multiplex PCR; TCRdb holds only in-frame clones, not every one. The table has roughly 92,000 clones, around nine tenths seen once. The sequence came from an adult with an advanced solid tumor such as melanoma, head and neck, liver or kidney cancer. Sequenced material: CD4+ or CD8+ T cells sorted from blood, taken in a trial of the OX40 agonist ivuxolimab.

In DNA form, the CDR3 reads TGCGCCAGCAGCTTGGTAGGGACAGGGGAGTACGAGCAGTACTTC. It is translated as CASSLVGTGEYEQYF. The chain joins TRBV5-1 to TRBJ2-7; 10 positions match TRBD1. The CDR3 length is 15 residues. Losses at the gene ends were 0 bases for V and 4 bases for J; bases not matched to a gene: 4. Germline CDR1 SGHRS, CDR2 YFSETQ. Full variable domain (rest looked up from reference TRBV5-1 and TRBJ2-7): KAGVTQTPRYLIKTRGQQVTLSCSPISGHRSVSWYQQTPGQGLQFLFEYFSETQRNKGNFPGRFSGRQFSNSRSEMNVSTLELGDSALYLCASSLVGTGEYEQYFGPGTRLTVT.